This entry is about one T cell receptor (beta chain). Germline V gene sequence: CDR1 LGHNA, CDR2 YSLEER. The CDR3 is 17 residues long. Trimming removed 1 base from V and 0 bases from J; junction bases left unmatched: 5. Per the authors' pipeline: Reference gene primer amplification gave nucleated cell count estimates. The data were produced by immunoSEQ multiplex PCR, yet TCRdb's version contains in-frame clones alone and is incomplete. For V, J and clone size, that table is used; D and trimming come from the DNA. The profile shows over 200,000 clones, 86% of them singletons. In terms of age and location, participants ranged from roughly 18 to 95 years and lived in roughly 22 US areas. The entry originates in a study of blood T cell repertoires in COVID-19. Overall study: In Cohort 3, a recovered donor had either two negative PCRs, clearance, or symptom resolution.

Sequences were obtained from PBMCs or T cells enriched from blood (not recorded which). The chain recombines TRBV4-3 with TRBJ1-2; TRBD1 matches 10 bases. The clonotype originates from a woman between 50 and 59 years old in a cohort exposed to, infected with or recovered from COVID-19 (not recorded which). The CDR3 here is CASSQGGQGGTNYGYTF. DNA for the CDR3: TGCGCCAGCAGCCAAGGCGGACAGGGGGGAACTAACTATGGCTACACCTTC.